The 26 T cell receptor beta chains reported below all come from one sample, sequenced in a study of blood T cell repertoires in COVID-19 (dated by TCRdb to the early 2020s). The library was made by the immunoSEQ multiplex PCR assay. Sourced from immuneACCESS, this table was stored by TCRdb with only in-frame sequences that have V and J called. A share of the clones is absent; for the studies checked, an unresolved V gene accounts for under half, and the remainder has no known explanation. This sample is represented by more than 55,000 clones; 86% of them were singletons. Approximately 1.3% of the sample lies in the top ten. Sequencing input: peripheral blood. These receptors were obtained from a woman older than 75 with acute or convalescent COVID-19.

V and J are TRBV5-4 and TRBJ1-6; 7 nucleotides agree with TRBD1. J gave up 5 bases and V 4 bases, and 6 bases lay outside the gene matches. This CDR3 region has 15 residues. Germline V CDR1 and CDR2: SGHNT, YYREEE (reference sequence). CDR3 protein: CASSRGTADNSPLHF. CDR3 DNA sequence: TGTGCCAGCAGCAGGGGGACAGCCGATAATTCACCCCTCCACTTT.

The rearrangement uses TRBV27 and TRBJ2-7; TRBD2 agrees at 8 bases. V lost 5 bases and J lost 1; bases outside the gene matches: 10. The CDR3 length is 16 residues. Germline V gene data show CDR1 as MNHEY and CDR2 as SMNVEV (reference sequence). In nucleotides, the CDR3 is TGTGCCAGCAGTACGATAGCGGGGAAGCGATCCTACGAGCAGTACTTC. Translation gives CASSTIAGKRSYEQYF.

This sequence joins TRBV5-4 and TRBJ2-7, with D uncertain. The CDR3 sequence is 13 residues long. Germline V CDR1 and CDR2: SGHNT, YYREEE (reference sequence). V lost 1 base and J 0 bases, leaving 5 bases between the germline ends. The CDR3 sequence is CASSLRVSYEQYF. The DNA for the CDR3 is TGTGCCAGCAGCTTGCGGGTCTCCTACGAGCAGTACTTC.

The chain is built from TRBV18 and TRBJ1-1; 10 nucleotides match TRBD1. Unmatched junction bases numbered 1, after V lost 6 bases and J lost 3 bases. The CDR3 spans 13 residues. The V gene's germline CDR1 is KGHSH and CDR2 LQKENI. The CDR3 loop is CASSGTGDTEAFF. The CDR3 DNA is TGTGCCAGCTCCGGGACAGGGGACACTGAAGCTTTCTTT. Supplemented by reference TRBV18 and TRBJ1-1, the full variable domain reads NAGVMQNPRHLVRRRGQEARLRCSPMKGHSHVYWYRQLPEEGLKFMVYLQKENIIDESGMPKERFSAEFPKEGPSILRIQQVVRGDSAAYFCASSGTGDTEAFFGQGTRLTVV.

The CDR3, as DNA: TGTGCCAGCAGTCCCTGGGCCCAGGAGACCCAGTACTTC. Residues: CASSPWAQETQYF. The rearrangement uses TRBV28 and TRBJ2-5; D is unresolved. The germline V gene has CDR1 MDHEN and CDR2 SYDVKM. The CDR3 runs 13 residues. V was cut by 5 bases and J by 5 bases, with 12 bases left in between.

The genes are TRBV11-2 and TRBJ2-1, with unresolved D. Germline V CDR1 and CDR2: SGHAT, FQNNGV. The CDR3 loop spans 15 amino acids. Trimming removed 5 bases from V and 4 bases from J, with 15 bases in between. CDR3 nucleotides: TGTGCCAGCAGCCCGTCGGCACAGCTATACAATGAGCAGTTCTTC. Translation: CASSPSAQLYNEQFF.

The chain is built from TRBV4-2 and TRBJ1-3, with TRBD1 identical over 9 bases. Germline V gene lookup returns CDR1 LGHNA and CDR2 YNFKEQ. This CDR3 region has 17 residues. The junction had 7 bases not matched to a gene; V was cut back by 4 bases and J by 0 bases. CDR3 region: CASSPFEGQGSGNTIYF. DNA of the CDR3: TGTGCCAGCAGCCCCTTTGAGGGACAGGGCTCTGGAAACACCATATATTTT.

This clone was counted once. The chain employs TRBV29-1 and TRBJ1-5; the match to TRBD1 covers 9 bases. The CDR3 has 16 amino acids. V trimming: 6 bases; J trimming: 0 bases; junction bases outside the gene matches: 9. CDR1 SQVTM and CDR2 ANQGSEA come from the germline V gene. CDR3 sequence (DNA): TGCAGCGTGGCCTTACAGGGGGCGTATAGCAATCAGCCCCAGCATTTT. This gives the protein CSVALQGAYSNQPQHF.

V is TRBV2 and J is TRBJ1-1, with 12 bases lining up with TRBD1. The germline V gene encodes CDR1 SNHLY and CDR2 FYNNEI. The trim removed 6 bases at V and 2 bases at J, leaving 7 bases unmatched. The CDR3 is made up of 16 amino acids. The CDR3 sequence is CASRRDRGPVNTEAFF. CDR3 bases: TGTGCCAGCAGGAGGGACAGGGGGCCGGTTAACACTGAAGCTTTCTTT.

This clone occurred a few times. This chain connects TRBV3-1 (or the pseudogene TRBV3-2) to TRBJ2-5, with a tentative D call TRBD1 (7 bases). Deletions cut 4 bases from V and 6 bases from J, with 24 bases between. Per germline, CDR1 LGHDT and CDR2 YNNKEL (reference sequence). CDR3 length: 17 amino acids. CDR3 loop: CASSRSPGGTVLKTQYF. The CDR3 coding sequence is TGTGCCAGCAGCCGAAGCCCCGGCGGGACAGTTTTAAAGACCCAGTACTTC.

This sequence joins TRBV7-9 and TRBJ2-5, with 10 bases aligning to TRBD1. Per the germline V gene, CDR1 is SEHNR and CDR2 is FQNEAQ (reference sequence). This CDR3 is built from 15 residues. The J segment lost 2 bases and the V segment lost 5 bases, leaving 5 bases of the junction unmatched. The CDR3 region is CASSVDRGPQETQYF. The CDR3 nucleotides are TGTGCCAGCAGCGTCGACAGGGGGCCTCAAGAGACCCAGTACTTC.

This clone was observed a single time. The chain joins TRBV3-1 (or the pseudogene TRBV3-2) to TRBJ1-3, with TRBD1 matching 8 bases. The length of the CDR3 is 15 residues. Trimming at V came to 3 bases and at J to 7 bases, leaving 8 bases not matched to a gene. Germline V gene sequence: CDR1 LGHDT, CDR2 YNNKEL (reference sequence). In DNA form, the CDR3 reads TGTGCCAGCAGCCAGGGACAGGTGAACGGGAACACCATATATTTT. Translating it yields CASSQGQVNGNTIYF.

The chain carries TRBV5-8 and TRBJ2-7, with D possibly TRBD1 on 5 matching bases. Germline assignment: CDR1 SGHTS and CDR2 YDEGEE. V was clipped by 1 base and J by 7 bases, with 15 bases between them. The CDR3 is 14 residues long. The CDR3 DNA sequence: TGTGCCAGCAGCTTGTTCAGGGCCCCGGATGAGCAGTACTTC. It specifies CASSLFRAPDEQYF.

This chain connects TRBV9 to TRBJ1-3; D gene uncertain. Trimming stripped 7 bases from V and 0 bases from J, with 17 bases between. Germline V gene sequence: CDR1 SGDLS, CDR2 YYNGEE. The CDR3 is made up of 16 amino acids. The CDR3 sequence: CASGARVELSGNTIYF. In DNA, the CDR3 is TGTGCCAGCGGCGCCCGTGTGGAGCTCTCTGGAAACACCATATATTTT.

This clone has only one observation. The chain is built from TRBV30 and TRBJ2-3; tentative D call: TRBD1 (6 bases). Germline values: CDR1 GTSNPN, CDR2 SVGIG (reference sequence). The CDR3 is 13 amino acids. V lost 3 bases to trimming and J lost 4 bases, with 11 bases between them. In DNA, the CDR3 is TGTGCCTGGAGCCCCGGACAGCCAGATACGCAGTATTTT. This encodes CAWSPGQPDTQYF. The complete variable domain, with remaining parts taken from reference TRBV30 and TRBJ2-3, reads SQTIHQWPATLVQPVGSPLSLECTVEGTSNPNLYWYRQAAGRGLQLLFYSVGIGQISSEVPQNLSASRPQDRQFILSSKKLLLSDSGFYLCAWSPGQPDTQYFGPGTRLTVL.

V and J are TRBV3-1 (or the pseudogene TRBV3-2) and TRBJ1-1, with a weak D call TRBD1 (6 bases). Per germline, CDR1 LGHDT and CDR2 YNNKEL (reference sequence). The CDR3 totals 11 residues. Trimming shortened V by 8 bases and J by 11 bases, and 15 bases separated the two germline ends. CDR3 region: CASAQGGGAFF. Written as DNA, the CDR3 is TGTGCCAGCGCACAGGGCGGTGGTGCTTTCTTT.

The CDR3 spells CASSPPGTGTNIQYF. The CDR3 nucleotides are TGTGCCAGCAGCCCCCCTGGGACAGGGACAAACATTCAGTACTTC. The chain is built from TRBV7-9 and TRBJ2-4, with 9 positions matching TRBD1. J was trimmed by 6 bases and V by 5 bases; bases with no gene match: 8. Germline assignment: CDR1 SEHNR and CDR2 FQNEAQ (reference sequence). This CDR3 comprises 15 residues.

A few counts support this clone. The gene calls are TRBV7-3 and TRBJ2-3, with 8 bases lining up with TRBD1. Germline V gives CDR1 SGHTA, CDR2 FQGTGA. The J segment lost 1 base and the V segment lost 5 bases, leaving 5 bases of the junction unmatched. CDR3 length equals 15 residues. The CDR3 bases are TGTGCCAGCAGCGTCGGACAGGGCGGCACAGATACGCAGTATTTT. Its protein is CASSVGQGGTDTQYF.

The chain has TRBV7-2 and TRBJ2-7; possibly TRBD1 for D (6 bases). The CDR3 covers 14 residues. V was cut by 1 base and J by 2 bases, with 9 bases left in between. Germline V lookup: CDR1 SGHTA, CDR2 FQGNSA. For the CDR3, the DNA is TGTGCCAGCAGCTTAGACGCAGGGGCCTACGAGCAGTACTTC. Translation gives CASSLDAGAYEQYF.

The chain employs TRBV11-2 and TRBJ1-4; D is unclear. The germline V gene encodes CDR1 SGHAT and CDR2 FQNNGV. V gave up 3 bases and J gave up 4 bases, with 9 bases separating them. CDR3 length: 14 amino acids. Written as DNA, the CDR3 is TGTGCCAGCAGCTTCTCCGGGTATAATGAAAAACTGTTTTTT. Residues: CASSFSGYNEKLFF.

The V and J genes are TRBV6-5 and TRBJ2-7; no firm D call. Germline lookup yields CDR1 MNHEY and CDR2 SVGAGI. This CDR3 is built from 14 residues. Deletions cut 0 bases from V and 7 bases from J, with 13 bases between. CDR3 nucleotide sequence: TGTGCCAGCAGTTACTCGATCCCGGCCGGGGAGCAGTACTTC. Its translation: CASSYSIPAGEQYF.

The gene calls are TRBV2 and TRBJ2-5, with D perhaps matching TRBD1 (6 bases). Germline CDR1 and CDR2: SNHLY and FYNNEI. CDR3 length: 14 amino acids. V lost 7 bases and J 0 bases, leaving 12 bases between the germline ends. CDR3 bases: TGTGCCAGCAAGTTCAGGACAGACCAAGAGACCCAGTACTTC. This sequence encodes CASKFRTDQETQYF.

This sequence joins TRBV11-3 and TRBJ2-7, with D possibly being TRBD1 (7 bases). The germline V gene encodes CDR1 SGHNT and CDR2 YENEEA. The CDR3 contains 13 residues. Trimming pared 0 bases from V and 9 bases from J, leaving 12 bases between. The DNA for the CDR3 is TGTGCCAGCAGCTTAGAGGAGGGGGCTGCGCAGTACTTC. Its translation: CASSLEEGAAQYF.

The chain joins TRBV7-2 to TRBJ2-1; TRBD2 matches at 9 bases. Germline values: CDR1 SGHTA, CDR2 FQGNSA. The junction had 8 bases not matched to a gene; V was cut back by 1 base and J by 7 bases. This CDR3 region has 16 residues. The CDR3 region has the DNA TGTGCCAGCAGCTTAGGCCCAGCGGGGGGTTGGAATGAGCAGTTCTTC. Protein sequence: CASSLGPAGGWNEQFF. The full variable domain, with the rest looked up from reference TRBV7-2 and TRBJ2-1, is GAGVSQSPSNKVTEKGKDVELRCDPISGHTALYWYRQSLGQGLEFLIYFQGNSAPDKSGLPSDRFSAERTGGSVSTLTIQRTQQEDSAVYLCASSLGPAGGWNEQFFGPGTRLTVL.

The chain couples TRBV28 to TRBJ2-2, with TRBD1 matching over 9 bases. Germline values: CDR1 MDHEN, CDR2 SYDVKM. The CDR3 loop spans 14 amino acids. The J segment lost 7 bases and the V segment lost 6 bases, leaving 6 bases of the junction unmatched. The chain's CDR3 is CASSKGQGNGELFF. The CDR3 DNA reads TGTGCCAGCAGCAAAGGACAGGGGAACGGGGAGCTGTTTTTT.

A few counts support this clone. V usage is TRBV19 and J usage is TRBJ1-4; 8 nucleotides line up with TRBD1. Germline assignment: CDR1 LNHDA and CDR2 SQIVND (reference sequence). The CDR3 has 15 amino acids. V lost 3 bases and J lost 5; bases outside the gene matches: 5. CDR3 sequence (DNA): TGTGCCAGTAGTATGAGTTCAGGGGGCAATGAAAAACTGTTTTTT. Protein product: CASSMSSGGNEKLFF. Full variable domain (remainder filled in from reference TRBV19 and TRBJ1-4): DGGITQSPKYLFRKEGQNVTLSCEQNLNHDAMYWYRQDPGQGLRLIYYSQIVNDFQKGDIAEGYSVSREKKESFPLTVTSAQKNPTAFYLCASSMSSGGNEKLFFGSGTQLSVL.